A single sample gave rise to the 15 T cell receptor beta chains below, sequenced in a study of tumor and adjacent non-tumor tissue in lung cancer. The template was RNA from unsorted bulk tissue. The library came from three nested PCR rounds adapted from ARM-PCR protocols. TCRdb fed the multiplex PCR reads into MiXCR, producing one record per CDR3 protein. The data hold roughly 220,000 distinct CDR3 sequences, with roughly 70% observed a single time. The sequenced sample was lung tumor tissue. These receptors all come from a man in his 60s with non-small cell lung cancer.

Turning to this clonotype: A much larger clone lies a single base off, so this may be a read error. The chain carries TRBV11-2 and TRBJ2-3, with D possibly matching TRBD2 (7 bases). CDR3 length: 13 amino acids. Germline CDR1 and CDR2: SGHAT and FQNNGV. V was cut by 4 bases and J by 15 bases, with 20 bases left in between. The CDR3: CASSSGLGGGHYF. The DNA of the CDR3 is TGTGCCAGCAGCTCCGGACTAGGGGGTGGGCATTATTTT.

This clonotype was detected ten times or more. The chain couples TRBV6-5 to TRBJ1-1; 8 bases agree with TRBD1. With 6 bases clipped from V and 4 bases from J, the junction kept 10 bases outside the gene matches. CDR3 size: 15 residues. Germline CDR1 MNHEY, CDR2 SVGAGI. DNA of the CDR3: TGTGCCAGCAGGGCGCAGGGGGCGCTGGGCACTGAAGCTTTCTTT. This encodes CASRAQGALGTEAFF.

The chain recombines TRBV5-1 with TRBJ1-1, with TRBD1 as a possible D gene (6 bases). The CDR3 is 11 residues long. The V end was cut by 2 bases, the J end by 8 bases, with 7 bases between. The germline V gene encodes CDR1 SGHRS and CDR2 YFSETQ. The CDR3 reads CASSFGQEAFF. The CDR3 coding sequence is TGCGCCAGCAGCTTTGGACAGGAAGCTTTCTTT.

Of note for this clonotype: A read error may produce the germline difference seen at one junction end. The chain couples TRBV29-1 to TRBJ1-4; D is uncertain. There are 12 residues in the CDR3. Looked up from germline, CDR1 is SQVTM and CDR2 is ANQGSEA. CDR3 nucleotides: TGCAGCGCCGCAGAGTTTACAGAAAAACTGTTCTTT. Translated, it gives CSAAEFTEKLFF.

On this clonotype: A junction boundary mismatches the germline segment, possibly from a read error. The gene calls are TRBV20-1 and TRBJ2-4; 8 bases map to TRBD1. The CDR3 is 13 amino acids. Germline values: CDR1 DFQATT, CDR2 SNEGSKA (reference sequence). As DNA, the CDR3 is TGCAGTGCGCCGGACAGGGCCAAACACATTGAGTACTTC. Translated: CSAPDRAKHIEYF.

Points on this clonotype: Compared with germline, one end of the junction differs, possibly owing to a read error. V usage is TRBV4-2 and J usage is TRBJ2-1, with D possibly being TRBD1 (6 bases). Germline assignment: CDR1 LGHNA and CDR2 YNFKEQ. This CDR3 region has 16 residues. The CDR3 sequence: CASSQDWTQGNNEQLF. The CDR3 nucleotides read TGTGCCAGCAGCCAAGATTGGACACAGGGAAACAATGAGCAGCTCTTC.

V and J are TRBV6-1 and TRBJ1-4; maybe TRBD1 (5 bases). CDR3 length equals 14 residues. Trimming left V 3 bases short and J 4 bases short, with 9 bases between. Germline lookup yields CDR1 MNHNS and CDR2 SASEGT. CDR3 bases: TGTGCCAGCAGTGACAGGCAGGGTAATGAAAAACTGTTTTTT. Translation: CASSDRQGNEKLFF.

The chain has TRBV12-3 or TRBV12-4 and TRBJ1-4; D possibly corresponds to TRBD1 (5 bases). Between the trimmed V and J ends, which lost 5 bases and 6 bases, there was a span of 16 bases. CDR3 length: 15 amino acids. CDR3 residues: CASSIPMGLHEKLFF. The DNA of the CDR3 is TGTGCCAGCAGTATACCTATGGGGCTTCATGAAAAACTGTTTTTT.

This clonotype came up a few times. This chain links TRBV6-2 or TRBV6-3 with TRBJ2-1; 10 bases map to TRBD2. The CDR3 runs 17 residues. CDR1 and CDR2 from the germline V gene are MNHEY and SVGEGT. With V trimmed by 2 bases and J by 6 bases, 10 bases remained unmatched. CDR3 amino acids: CASSYMGWTSGPNEQFF. The CDR3 DNA reads as TGTGCCAGCAGTTACATGGGTTGGACTAGCGGACCCAATGAGCAGTTCTTC.

A note on this clonotype: A much larger clone is a single base away; this may be a read error. V usage is TRBV12-3 or TRBV12-4 and J usage is TRBJ2-1; D tentatively fits TRBD1 or TRBD2 (5 bases each). This CDR3 is 15 amino acids long. Here the CDR3 DNA reads TGTACCAGCAGTTCGACCGGGACGCGCTACAATGAGCAGTTCTTC. Encoded protein: CTSSSTGTRYNEQFF.

This clonotype was seen ten or more times. The genes are TRBV29-1 and TRBJ2-5, with D unclear. CDR3 length: 13 residues. V shed 4 bases and J shed 5 bases, with 14 bases lying between them. CDR1 and CDR2 from the germline V gene are SQVTM and ANQGSEA. The CDR3 is CSVGPSSVETQYF. The CDR3 DNA reads TGCAGCGTTGGGCCCTCCTCTGTCGAGACCCAGTACTTC. The full variable domain, completed using reference TRBV29-1 and TRBJ2-5, is SAVISQKPSRDICQRGTSLTIQCQVDSQVTMMFWYRQQPGQSLTLIATANQGSEATYESGFVIDKFPISRPNLTFSTLTVSNMSPEDSSIYLCSVGPSSVETQYFGPGTRLLVL.

The chain is built from TRBV6-1 and TRBJ1-1; TRBD1 matches 9 bases. The CDR3 length is 17 residues. The ends lost 6 bases at V and 4 bases at J; junction bases unmatched: 15. In germline, CDR1 is MNHNS, CDR2 SASEGT. The chain's CDR3 is CASRDPSDTGGVTEAFF. CDR3 DNA: TGTGCCAGCAGAGACCCCTCCGATACAGGGGGCGTCACTGAAGCTTTCTTT.

This clonotype was recorded many times. Written as DNA, the CDR3 is TGTGCCAGCAGCGTCCGACGGGAGTATGGCTACACCTTC. It yields the protein CASSVRREYGYTF. The genes are TRBV11-2 and TRBJ1-2; D remains ambiguous. This CDR3 is built from 13 residues. V was pared by 5 bases and J by 5 bases, with 12 bases between. Germline values: CDR1 SGHAT, CDR2 FQNNGV.

To note about this clonotype: A read error may produce the germline difference seen at one junction end. The V and J genes are TRBV18 and TRBJ2-1, with 12 nucleotides matching TRBD1. The CDR3 contains 17 residues. Germline V lookup: CDR1 KGHSH, CDR2 LQKENI. CDR3 sequence reads: CASSRQTGTGGLDEQFF. The CDR3 DNA sequence: TGTGCGAGCTCACGTCAAACAGGGACAGGGGGCTTGGATGAGCAGTTCTTC.

This clonotype was seen at least ten times. V gene TRBV20-1 combines with J gene TRBJ2-7, with D uncertain. V was cut by 1 base and J by 4 bases, with 14 bases left in between. The CDR3 is 14 residues long. Germline CDR1 DFQATT, CDR2 SNEGSKA (reference sequence). The CDR3 here is CSARGAAKVYEQYF. Written as DNA, the CDR3 is TGCAGTGCTAGAGGGGCAGCCAAAGTATACGAGCAGTACTTC.